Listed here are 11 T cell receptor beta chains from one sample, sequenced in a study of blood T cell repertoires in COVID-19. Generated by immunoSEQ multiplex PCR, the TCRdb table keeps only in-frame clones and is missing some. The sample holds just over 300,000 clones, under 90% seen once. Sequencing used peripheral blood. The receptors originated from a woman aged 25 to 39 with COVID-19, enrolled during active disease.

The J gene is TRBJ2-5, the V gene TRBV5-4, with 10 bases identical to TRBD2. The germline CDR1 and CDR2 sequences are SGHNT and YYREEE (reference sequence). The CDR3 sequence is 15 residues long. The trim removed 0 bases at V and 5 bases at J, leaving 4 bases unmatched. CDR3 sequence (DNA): TGTGCCAGCAGCTTGGCCCTAGCGGGGGCTGAGACCCAGTACTTC. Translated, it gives CASSLALAGAETQYF.

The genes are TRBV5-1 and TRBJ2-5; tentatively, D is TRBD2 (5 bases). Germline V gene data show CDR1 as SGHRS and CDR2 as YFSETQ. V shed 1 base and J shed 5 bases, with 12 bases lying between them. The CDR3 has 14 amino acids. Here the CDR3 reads CASSLYGEEETQYF. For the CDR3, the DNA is TGCGCCAGCAGCTTGTACGGGGAAGAGGAGACCCAGTACTTC.

The CDR3 DNA reads TGTGCCAGCAGCCCCGGGACAACCCAACCTTACTATGGCTACACCTTC. As protein: CASSPGTTQPYYGYTF. The chain combines TRBV2 with TRBJ1-2, with TRBD1 as a possible D gene (6 bases). CDR3 length: 16 residues. The germline V gene encodes CDR1 SNHLY and CDR2 FYNNEI. V lost 6 bases to trimming and J lost 3 bases, with 20 bases between them.

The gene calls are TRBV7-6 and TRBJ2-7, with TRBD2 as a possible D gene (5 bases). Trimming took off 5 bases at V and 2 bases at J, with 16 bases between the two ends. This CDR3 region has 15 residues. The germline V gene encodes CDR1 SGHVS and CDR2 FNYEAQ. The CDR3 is CASSPSRTSPYEQYF. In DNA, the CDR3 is TGTGCCAGCAGCCCTAGTAGGACTTCGCCCTACGAGCAGTACTTC.

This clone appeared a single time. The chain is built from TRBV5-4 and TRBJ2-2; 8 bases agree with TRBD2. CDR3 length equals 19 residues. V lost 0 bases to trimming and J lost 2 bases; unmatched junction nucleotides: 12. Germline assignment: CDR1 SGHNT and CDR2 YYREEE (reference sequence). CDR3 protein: CASSLAGGELDSNTGELFF. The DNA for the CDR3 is TGTGCCAGCAGCTTGGCCGGGGGGGAACTAGACAGCAACACCGGGGAGCTGTTTTTT.

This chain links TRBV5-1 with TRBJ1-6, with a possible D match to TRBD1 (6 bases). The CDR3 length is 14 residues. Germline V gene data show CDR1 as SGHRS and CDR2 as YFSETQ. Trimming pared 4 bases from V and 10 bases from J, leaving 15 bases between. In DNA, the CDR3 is TGCGCCAGCAGCCCTCTACAGGGCGAGTCACCCCTCCACTTT. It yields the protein CASSPLQGESPLHF.

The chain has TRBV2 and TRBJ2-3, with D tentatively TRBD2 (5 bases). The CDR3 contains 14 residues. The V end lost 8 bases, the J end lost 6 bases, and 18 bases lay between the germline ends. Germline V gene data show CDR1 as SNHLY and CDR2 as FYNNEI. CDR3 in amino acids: CASGDGVYVDTQYF. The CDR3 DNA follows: TGTGCCAGCGGAGACGGGGTCTATGTCGATACGCAGTATTTT. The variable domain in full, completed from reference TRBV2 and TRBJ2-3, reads EPEVTQTPSHQVTQMGQEVILRCVPISNHLYFYWYRQILGQKVEFLVSFYNNEISEKSEIFDDQFSVERPDGSNFTLKIRSTKLEDSAMYFCASGDGVYVDTQYFGPGTRLTVL.

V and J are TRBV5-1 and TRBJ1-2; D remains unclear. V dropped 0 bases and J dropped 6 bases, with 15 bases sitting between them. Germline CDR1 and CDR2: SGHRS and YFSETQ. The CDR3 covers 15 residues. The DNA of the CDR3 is TGCGCCAGCAGCTTGGCGTTTGGCGGTAATAATGGCTACACCTTC. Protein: CASSLAFGGNNGYTF.

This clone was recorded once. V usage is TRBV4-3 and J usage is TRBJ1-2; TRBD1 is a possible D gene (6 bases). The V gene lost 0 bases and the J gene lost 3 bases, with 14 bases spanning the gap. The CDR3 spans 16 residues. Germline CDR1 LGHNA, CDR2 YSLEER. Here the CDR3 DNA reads TGCGCCAGCAGCCAAGATATGACAGGAAATTACTATGGCTACACCTTC. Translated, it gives CASSQDMTGNYYGYTF.

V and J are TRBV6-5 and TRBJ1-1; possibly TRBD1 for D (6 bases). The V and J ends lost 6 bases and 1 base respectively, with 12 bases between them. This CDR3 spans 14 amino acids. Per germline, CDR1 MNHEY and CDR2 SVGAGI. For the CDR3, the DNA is TGTGCCAGCAGCCTCGTGGACAGGAACACTGAAGCTTTCTTT. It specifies CASSLVDRNTEAFF.

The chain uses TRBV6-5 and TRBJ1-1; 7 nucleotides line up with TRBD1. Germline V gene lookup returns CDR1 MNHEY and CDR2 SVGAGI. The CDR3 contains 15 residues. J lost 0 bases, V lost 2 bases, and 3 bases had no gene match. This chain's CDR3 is CASSYDRDMNTEAFF. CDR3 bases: TGTGCCAGCAGTTACGACAGGGATATGAACACTGAAGCTTTCTTT.